This entry describes one T cell receptor beta chain. Germline CDR1 is SGHTA and CDR2 is FQGTGA. V lost 1 base, J lost 2 bases, and 9 bases lay in between. This CDR3 has 15 amino acids. This sample was taken from a study of blood T cell repertoires in COVID-19. Here immunoSEQ multiplex PCR was the method, and the copy in TCRdb shows in-frame clones only, minus some. The sample shows around 100,000 clones, about 74% of them seen only once. The TCR was taken from a man aged 70 or older with COVID-19, enrolled during active disease. Sequencing input: peripheral blood. The rearrangement links TRBV7-3 to TRBJ2-1; D ambiguous. The CDR3 sequence: CASSLIPLAYNEQFF. The CDR3 DNA reads as TGTGCCAGCAGCTTAATCCCCCTTGCCTACAATGAGCAGTTCTTC.